Each of the 8 T cell receptor beta chains below was sequenced from the same sample in a study of blood T cell repertoires in COVID-19. Assay used: immunoSEQ multiplex PCR; TCRdb lists only in-frame clones, some missing. The repertoire holds some 270,000 clones, with about four fifths as singletons. The specimen was PBMCs or T cells enriched from blood (not recorded which). The origin of the receptors is a man between 50 and 59 years old who had recovered from COVID-19.

CDR3 amino acids: CASSFTGKTEAFF. In DNA form, the CDR3 reads TGTGCCAGCAGCTTTACGGGGAAGACTGAAGCTTTCTTT. The chain employs TRBV11-1 and TRBJ1-1; no clear D gene. The CDR3 totals 13 residues. CDR1 is SGHAT and CDR2 is FQDESV in the germline V gene (reference sequence). The V end lost 3 bases, the J end lost 5 bases, and 10 bases lay between the germline ends.

The rearrangement links TRBV4-1 to TRBJ1-1, with 9 bases lining up with TRBD1. Germline CDR1 MGHRA, CDR2 YSYEKL. This CDR3 spans 17 amino acids. The junction had 6 bases not matched to a gene; V was cut back by 0 bases and J by 1 base. The CDR3 region has the DNA TGCGCCAGCAGCCAAGAGGGACAGGGATTCGGGAACACTGAAGCTTTCTTT. This codes for CASSQEGQGFGNTEAFF.

The gene calls are TRBV7-2 and TRBJ1-4; 9 nucleotides match TRBD1. Trimming removed 3 bases from V and 3 bases from J; junction bases left unmatched: 8. CDR1 is SGHTA and CDR2 is FQGNSA in the germline V gene. CDR3 length equals 17 residues. CDR3 DNA sequence: TGTGCCAGCAGCTTTGGCGGACAGGGGAGTTCTAATGAAAAACTGTTTTTT. Its protein product is CASSFGGQGSSNEKLFF.

The count of this clone is one. CDR3 sequence reads: CASSLGTSGKETQYF. The CDR3 coding sequence is TGTGCCAGCAGCTTGGGGACTAGCGGGAAAGAGACCCAGTACTTC. The genes are TRBV11-2 and TRBJ2-5; 13 bases match TRBD2. V gave up 3 bases and J gave up 3 bases; unmatched junction bases: 1. Per the germline V gene, CDR1 is SGHAT and CDR2 is FQNNGV. CDR3 size: 15 residues.

The V call is TRBV7-2, the J call TRBJ2-5, with TRBD2 matching over 9 bases. Germline CDR1 SGHTA, CDR2 FQGNSA. This CDR3 spans 16 amino acids. Trimming cost V 5 bases and J 4 bases; bases outside gene matches: 11. The CDR3 DNA sequence: TGTGCCAGCAGCCCCGGAGGGCTAGCGGGACGAGAGACCCAGTACTTC. Its protein is CASSPGGLAGRETQYF.

The V call is TRBV10-3, the J call TRBJ1-5; 11 nucleotides match TRBD1. Germline trimming cut 6 bases from V and 7 bases from J; bases unmatched to any gene: 8. CDR1 ENHRY and CDR2 SYGVKD come from the germline V gene. The CDR3 runs 15 residues. CDR3 coding DNA: TGTGCCATCAGAGGAGCCGGGACAGGGGGGCAGCCCCAGCATTTT. It specifies CAIRGAGTGGQPQHF.

The V and J genes are TRBV3-1 (or the pseudogene TRBV3-2) and TRBJ1-2, with 10 bases identical to TRBD1. Germline CDR1 reads LGHDT; CDR2 reads YNNKEL (reference sequence). The CDR3 length is 15 residues. V lost 5 bases to trimming and J lost 6 bases; unmatched junction nucleotides: 9. For the CDR3, the DNA is TGTGCCAGCAGCAACCGACAGGGGGCGAAGGATGGCTACACCTTC. This translates into CASSNRQGAKDGYTF.

The V gene is TRBV5-7, the J gene TRBJ2-7, with 7 bases matching TRBD2. TRBV5-7 falls under the ORF class, with uncertain function. The ends lost 4 bases at V and 2 bases at J; junction bases unmatched: 12. The CDR3 covers 16 residues. The CDR3 DNA follows: TGTGCCAGCAGCAAGCCGGGACTACAAGGGCCCTACGAGCAGTACTTC. This gives the protein CASSKPGLQGPYEQYF.